This TCR beta chain derives from a study of control samples from healthy donors and cancer patients. Sequencing was performed with immunoSEQ multiplex PCR; in TCRdb, only in-frame clones are kept and a portion is missing. Among 200,000 or so clones, approximately 91% were seen once, and the ten largest hold less than 2%. Per germline, CDR1 GTSNPN and CDR2 SVGIG (reference sequence). The CDR3 totals 15 residues. V shed 3 bases, J shed 0 bases, and the junction held 3 bases outside the gene matches. The sequenced sample was blood. The chain employs TRBV30 and TRBJ2-2, with TRBD1 matching over 8 bases. This receptor was taken from a man aged 25 to 40 in good health. In DNA form, the CDR3 reads TGTGCCTGGAGACTGACAGGGGCGAACACCGGGGAGCTGTTTTTT. Protein product: CAWRLTGANTGELFF.